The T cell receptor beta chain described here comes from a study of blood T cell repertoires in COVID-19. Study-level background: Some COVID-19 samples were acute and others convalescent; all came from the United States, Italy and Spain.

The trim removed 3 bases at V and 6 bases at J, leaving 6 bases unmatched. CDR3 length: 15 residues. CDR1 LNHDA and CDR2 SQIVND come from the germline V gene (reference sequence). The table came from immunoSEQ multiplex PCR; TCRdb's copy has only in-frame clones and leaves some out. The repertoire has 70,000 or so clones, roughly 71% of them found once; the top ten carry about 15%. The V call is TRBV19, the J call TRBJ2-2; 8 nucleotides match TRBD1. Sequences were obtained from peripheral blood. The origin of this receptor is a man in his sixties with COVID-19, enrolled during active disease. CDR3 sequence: CASSIWQGAAGELFF. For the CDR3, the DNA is TGTGCCAGTAGTATTTGGCAGGGGGCGGCCGGGGAGCTGTTTTTT. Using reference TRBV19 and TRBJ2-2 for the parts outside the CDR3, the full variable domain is DGGITQSPKYLFRKEGQNVTLSCEQNLNHDAMYWYRQDPGQGLRLIYYSQIVNDFQKGDIAEGYSVSREKKESFPLTVTSAQKNPTAFYLCASSIWQGAAGELFFGEGSRLTVL.